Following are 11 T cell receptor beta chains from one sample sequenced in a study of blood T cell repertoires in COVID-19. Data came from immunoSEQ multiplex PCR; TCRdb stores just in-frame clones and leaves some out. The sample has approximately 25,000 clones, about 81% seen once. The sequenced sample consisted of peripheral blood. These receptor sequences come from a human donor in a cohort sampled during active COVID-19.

CDR3 sequence: CASSPRRWGTVGSSYEQYF. In DNA, the CDR3 is TGTGCCAGCTCACCACGGCGGTGGGGGACGGTCGGGAGCTCCTACGAGCAGTACTTC. This chain links TRBV18 with TRBJ2-7; the D gene is possibly TRBD2 (6 bases). The CDR3 extends over 19 amino acids. The germline CDR1 and CDR2 sequences are KGHSH and LQKENI. Trimming pared 1 base from V and 0 bases from J, leaving 22 bases between.

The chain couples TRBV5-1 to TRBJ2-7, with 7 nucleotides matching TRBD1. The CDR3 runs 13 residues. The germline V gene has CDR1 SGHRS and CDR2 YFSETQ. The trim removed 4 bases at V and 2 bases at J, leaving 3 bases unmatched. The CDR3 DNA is TGCGCCAGCAGCCAGGGACAGACCTACGAGCAGTACTTC. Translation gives CASSQGQTYEQYF. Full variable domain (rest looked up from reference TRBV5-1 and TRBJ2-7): KAGVTQTPRYLIKTRGQQVTLSCSPISGHRSVSWYQQTPGQGLQFLFEYFSETQRNKGNFPGRFSGRQFSNSRSEMNVSTLELGDSALYLCASSQGQTYEQYFGPGTRLTVT.

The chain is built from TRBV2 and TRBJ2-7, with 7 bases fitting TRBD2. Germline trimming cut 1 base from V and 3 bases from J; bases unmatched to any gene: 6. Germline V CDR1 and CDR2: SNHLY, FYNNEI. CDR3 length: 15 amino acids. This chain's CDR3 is CASSEGHGGNYEQYF. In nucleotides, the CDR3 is TGTGCCAGCAGTGAAGGCCACGGGGGGAACTACGAGCAGTACTTC.

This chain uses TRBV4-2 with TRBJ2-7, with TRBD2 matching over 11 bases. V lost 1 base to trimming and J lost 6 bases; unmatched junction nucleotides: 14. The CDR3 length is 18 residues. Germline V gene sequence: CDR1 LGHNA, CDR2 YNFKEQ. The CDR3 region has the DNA TGTGCCAGCAGCCAAGTAGGGACTAGCGGTTCCGAGGGACTCGAGCAGTACTTC. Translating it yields CASSQVGTSGSEGLEQYF.

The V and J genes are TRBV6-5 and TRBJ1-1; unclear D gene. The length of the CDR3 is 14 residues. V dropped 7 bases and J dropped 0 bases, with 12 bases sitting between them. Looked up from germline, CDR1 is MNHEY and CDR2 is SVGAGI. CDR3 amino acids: CASTTQYMNTEAFF. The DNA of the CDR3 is TGTGCCAGCACTACACAGTACATGAACACTGAAGCTTTCTTT.

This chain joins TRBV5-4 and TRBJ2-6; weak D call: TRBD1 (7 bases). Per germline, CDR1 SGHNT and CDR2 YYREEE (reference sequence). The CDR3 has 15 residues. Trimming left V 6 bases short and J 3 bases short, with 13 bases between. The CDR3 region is CASTQGGHGANVLTF. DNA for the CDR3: TGTGCCAGCACCCAGGGGGGACATGGGGCCAACGTCCTGACTTTC.

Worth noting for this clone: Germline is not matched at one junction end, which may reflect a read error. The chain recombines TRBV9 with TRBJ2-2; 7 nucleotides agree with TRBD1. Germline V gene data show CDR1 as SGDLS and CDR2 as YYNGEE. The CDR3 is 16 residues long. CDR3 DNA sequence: TGTGCCAACAGCGTAGTGAGGGGGCGCAACACCGGGGAGCTGTTTTTT. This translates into CANSVVRGRNTGELFF.

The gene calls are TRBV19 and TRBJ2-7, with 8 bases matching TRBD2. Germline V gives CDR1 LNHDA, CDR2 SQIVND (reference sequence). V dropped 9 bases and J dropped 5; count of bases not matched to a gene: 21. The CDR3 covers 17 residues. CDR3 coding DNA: TGTGCCAGATGGGGTGGGAGCCCGGGAGGGGGTGATCACGAGCAGTACTTC. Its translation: CARWGGSPGGGDHEQYF.

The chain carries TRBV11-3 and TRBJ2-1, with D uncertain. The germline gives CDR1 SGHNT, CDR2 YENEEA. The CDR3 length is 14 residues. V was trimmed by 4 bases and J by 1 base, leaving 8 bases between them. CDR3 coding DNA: TGTGCCAGCAGCTCCCTCGGTTCCTACAATGAGCAGTTCTTC. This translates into CASSSLGSYNEQFF. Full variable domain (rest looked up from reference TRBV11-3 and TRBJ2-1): EAGVVQSPRYKIIEKKQPVAFWCNPISGHNTLYWYLQNLGQGPELLIRYENEEAVDDSQLPKDRFSAERLKGVDSTLKIQPAELGDSAVYLCASSSLGSYNEQFFGPGTRLTVL.

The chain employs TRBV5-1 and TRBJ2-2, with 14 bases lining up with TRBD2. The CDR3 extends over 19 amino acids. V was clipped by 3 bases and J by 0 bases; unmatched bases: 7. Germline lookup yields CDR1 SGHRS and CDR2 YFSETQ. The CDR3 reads CASSWRLAGGDSNTGELFF. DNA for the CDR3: TGCGCCAGCAGCTGGCGACTAGCGGGAGGGGATTCGAACACCGGGGAGCTGTTTTTT.

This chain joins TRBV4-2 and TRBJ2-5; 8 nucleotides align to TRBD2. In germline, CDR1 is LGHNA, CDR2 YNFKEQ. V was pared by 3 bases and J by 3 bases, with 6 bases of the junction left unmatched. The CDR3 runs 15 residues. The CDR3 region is CASSQISGVEETQYF. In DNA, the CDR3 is TGTGCCAGCAGCCAGATTAGCGGGGTTGAAGAGACCCAGTACTTC.